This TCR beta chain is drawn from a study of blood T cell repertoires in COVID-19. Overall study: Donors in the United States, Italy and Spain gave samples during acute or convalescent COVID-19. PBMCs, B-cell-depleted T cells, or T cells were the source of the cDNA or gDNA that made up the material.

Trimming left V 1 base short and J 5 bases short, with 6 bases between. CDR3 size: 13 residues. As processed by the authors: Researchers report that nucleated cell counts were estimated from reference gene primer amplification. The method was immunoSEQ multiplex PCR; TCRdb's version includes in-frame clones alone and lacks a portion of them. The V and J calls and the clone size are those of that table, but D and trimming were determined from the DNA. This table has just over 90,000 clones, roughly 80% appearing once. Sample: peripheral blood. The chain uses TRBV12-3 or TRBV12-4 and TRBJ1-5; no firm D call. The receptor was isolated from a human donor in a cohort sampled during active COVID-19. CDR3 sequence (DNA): TGTGCCAGCAGTTTAGTAGAGGATCAGCCCCAGCATTTT. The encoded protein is CASSLVEDQPQHF.